This TCR beta chain derives from a study of T cells after yellow fever vaccination. Broader study findings: Though it reached lower strength, the secondary response hit its peak faster, day 5 versus 15. FACS-sorted repertoires might harbor abundant contaminating clonotypes from the bulk population.

A process of 5'RACE template switching, which added a universal primer site and UMIs, was used to make TCR cDNA. TCRdb independently ran MiXCR on the 5' RACE reads; one entry per CDR3 protein. The sample has roughly 310,000 distinct CDR3 sequences, around 4% seen once. On this clonotype: Its specificity is unknown.

This CDR3 has 15 amino acids. The junction had 3 bases not matched to a gene; V was cut back by 0 bases and J by 4 bases. Germline CDR1 MGHRA, CDR2 YSYEKL. The gene calls are TRBV4-1 and TRBJ1-2; 9 nucleotides match TRBD1. Source: PBMCs, taken on the day of the yellow fever booster vaccination. This TCR came from a man between 18 and 29 years old who received the YFV17D yellow fever vaccine. CDR3 sequence: CASSQEGGQGYGYTF. In DNA, the CDR3 is TGCGCCAGCAGCCAAGAAGGGGGACAGGGCTATGGCTACACCTTC.